Reported below is one T cell receptor beta chain. The CDR3 contains 10 residues. The ends were cut back, 4 bases at V and 5 bases at J, with 5 bases in the middle. The germline gives CDR1 SQVTM, CDR2 ANQGSEA. Primers for the PCR totalled 60 Vbeta and 13 Jbeta. Here immunoSEQ multiplex PCR was the method, and the copy in TCRdb shows in-frame clones only, minus some. The data show 250,000 to 300,000 clones, 85% to 95% seen once. This entry comes from a study of cytomegalovirus exposure and HLA in healthy donors. The specimen was PBMCs. The rearrangement links TRBV29-1 to TRBJ1-1; D remains unclear. The source is a girl aged 2-10 years in good health and CMV-seronegative. CDR3 sequence reads: CSVAGTEAFF. The CDR3 DNA reads TGCAGCGTTGCAGGAACTGAAGCTTTCTTT.